These 20 T cell receptor beta chains were all obtained from the same sample, sequenced in a study of cytotoxic CD8 clonotypes in ibrutinib-treated CLL. Libraries were prepared by immunoSEQ multiplex PCR; TCRdb keeps only in-frame clonotypes and omits some of them. The sample shows a few hundred thousand clones, roughly 74% of them seen only once. Sequenced here: PBMCs, sampled after 24 months of ibrutinib treatment. The origin of the receptors is a human donor with chronic lymphocytic leukemia.

The rearrangement joins TRBV29-1 to TRBJ2-6, with D hard to call. The germline V gene encodes CDR1 SQVTM and CDR2 ANQGSEA. There are 13 residues in the CDR3. Trimming left V 4 bases short and J 0 bases short, with 4 bases between. The CDR3 loop is CSVALSGANVLTF. For the CDR3, the DNA is TGCAGCGTTGCACTCTCTGGGGCCAACGTCCTGACTTTC.

This sequence joins TRBV10-1 and TRBJ2-3, with D possibly TRBD2 on 5 matching bases. Trimming removed 3 bases from V and 1 base from J, with 5 bases in between. Germline values: CDR1 WNHNN, CDR2 SYGVQD (reference sequence). The CDR3 has 13 amino acids. In nucleotides, the CDR3 is TGCGCCAGCAGTGAAGCGGGCACAGATACGCAGTATTTT. It translates to CASSEAGTDTQYF.

This chain uses TRBV28 with TRBJ1-1; D is perhaps TRBD1 (5 bases). This CDR3 is built from 15 residues. Germline assignment: CDR1 MDHEN and CDR2 SYDVKM. Trimming cost V 3 bases and J 1 base, with 12 bases left between them. CDR3 protein: CASSFVWGGNTEAFF. The CDR3 DNA reads as TGTGCCAGCAGTTTTGTGTGGGGCGGGAACACTGAAGCTTTCTTT. The whole variable domain, filled in from reference TRBV28 and TRBJ1-1, reads DVKVTQSSRYLVKRTGEKVFLECVQDMDHENMFWYRQDPGLGLRLIYFSYDVKMKEKGDIPEGYSVSREKKERFSLILESASTNQTSMYLCASSFVWGGNTEAFFGQGTRLTVV.

The chain couples TRBV5-1 to TRBJ1-4; unclear D gene. The germline gives CDR1 SGHRS, CDR2 YFSETQ. This CDR3 region has 16 residues. V shed 0 bases and J shed 8 bases, with 17 bases lying between them. The CDR3 coding sequence is TGCGCCAGCAGCTTGGCGCCGGACCGAATCGGGGAAAAACTGTTTTTT. Translated: CASSLAPDRIGEKLFF.

The chain couples TRBV28 to TRBJ1-2; D unclear. The CDR3 has 11 residues. The germline CDR1 and CDR2 sequences are MDHEN and SYDVKM. The CDR3 sequence: CVTTANYGYTF. The CDR3 nucleotides are TGTGTTACGACTGCCAACTATGGCTACACCTTC.

This clone appeared a few times. The chain carries TRBV2 and TRBJ1-1; D perhaps matches TRBD1 (5 bases). V was pared by 6 bases and J by 3 bases, with 20 bases between. The V gene's germline CDR1 is SNHLY and CDR2 FYNNEI. The CDR3 contains 16 residues. The CDR3 DNA reads TGTGCCAGCAGACCACTCGACAGTGAGGGGTACACTGAAGCTTTCTTT. Translation: CASRPLDSEGYTEAFF. Supplemented by reference TRBV2 and TRBJ1-1, the full variable domain reads EPEVTQTPSHQVTQMGQEVILRCVPISNHLYFYWYRQILGQKVEFLVSFYNNEISEKSEIFDDQFSVERPDGSNFTLKIRSTKLEDSAMYFCASRPLDSEGYTEAFFGQGTRLTVV.

The chain uses TRBV20-1 and TRBJ2-7; the D gene is possibly TRBD2 (6 bases). The CDR3 is 11 residues long. The germline gives CDR1 DFQATT, CDR2 SNEGSKA (reference sequence). V dropped 5 bases and J dropped 5 bases, with 10 bases sitting between them. The CDR3 DNA follows: TGCAGTGCTGGAGGGCGAGACGAGCAGTACTTC. It codes for CSAGGRDEQYF.

The V and J genes are TRBV29-1 and TRBJ2-2; perhaps TRBD1 as D (5 bases). Germline V gene sequence: CDR1 SQVTM, CDR2 ANQGSEA. The CDR3 length is 13 residues. Trimming took off 3 bases at V and 1 base at J, with 6 bases between the two ends. The CDR3 DNA follows: TGCAGCGTTGATCAGGGGAACACCGGGGAGCTGTTTTTT. It is translated as CSVDQGNTGELFF.

This clone was counted between two and nine times. The rearrangement links TRBV6-1 to TRBJ1-1, with unresolved D. The CDR3 has 13 residues. Germline CDR1 reads MNHNS; CDR2 reads SASEGT. V lost 2 bases and J lost 0, with 4 bases in between. The CDR3: CASSETLNTEAFF. DNA of the CDR3: TGTGCCAGCAGTGAAACTTTGAACACTGAAGCTTTCTTT.

The chain links TRBV18 to TRBJ2-6; D unresolved. The CDR3 contains 16 residues. Between the trimmed V and J ends, which lost 4 bases and 4 bases, there was a span of 14 bases. The germline CDR1 and CDR2 sequences are KGHSH and LQKENI. CDR3 region: CASSLTGPGGANVLTF. CDR3 coding DNA: TGTGCCAGCTCACTGACGGGCCCAGGAGGGGCCAACGTCCTGACTTTC.

J is TRBJ2-7 and V is TRBV11-2, with 8 bases matching TRBD2. Looked up from germline, CDR1 is SGHAT and CDR2 is FQNNGV. The CDR3 totals 15 residues. V lost 2 bases and J lost 3; bases outside the gene matches: 6. The CDR3 DNA is TGTGCCAGCAGCTTAATCGTGACTAGCGACTACGAGCAGTACTTC. As protein: CASSLIVTSDYEQYF.

The chain employs TRBV10-3 and TRBJ2-7; 7 bases are shared with TRBD1. Germline V CDR1 and CDR2: ENHRY, SYGVKD. This CDR3 has 15 residues. V lost 2 bases to trimming and J lost 1 base; unmatched junction nucleotides: 5. CDR3 nucleotide sequence: TGTGCCATCAGTGAGACGGGGACAGTTTCCTACGAGCAGTACTTC. Translating it yields CAISETGTVSYEQYF.

The chain couples TRBV28 to TRBJ2-1, with 15 positions matching TRBD2. This CDR3 is 15 amino acids long. Trimming at V came to 5 bases and at J to 6 bases, leaving 2 bases not matched to a gene. The germline gives CDR1 MDHEN, CDR2 SYDVKM. CDR3 DNA sequence: TGTGCCAGCAGTGGGGGACTAGCGGGAGGCAATGAGCAGTTCTTC. As protein: CASSGGLAGGNEQFF.

J is TRBJ2-5 and V is TRBV6-5, with 7 bases that match TRBD2. Germline assignment: CDR1 MNHEY and CDR2 SVGAGI. CDR3 length equals 16 residues. Trimming cost V 0 bases and J 4 bases; bases outside gene matches: 8. CDR3 sequence reads: CASSYSNSGTVETQYF. The CDR3 DNA is TGTGCCAGCAGTTACTCGAACAGCGGGACGGTAGAGACCCAGTACTTC.

The genes are TRBV30 and TRBJ2-3, with D perhaps TRBD1 (5 bases). Germline V CDR1 and CDR2: GTSNPN, SVGIG (reference sequence). With 1 base removed from V and 4 bases from J, the gap between germline ends came to 18 bases. This CDR3 region has 16 residues. As DNA, the CDR3 is TGTGCCTGGAGTGGATATCCCTCAGGGCTCGCAGATACGCAGTATTTT. Translated: CAWSGYPSGLADTQYF.

This chain joins TRBV28 and TRBJ1-2; D may be TRBD1 (5 bases). CDR3 size: 15 residues. CDR1 and CDR2 (germline): MDHEN, SYDVKM. V dropped 1 base and J dropped 6 bases, with 15 bases sitting between them. In DNA form, the CDR3 reads TGTGCCAGCAGTTTATATAATACGGGGGAAGATGGCTACACCTTC. It specifies CASSLYNTGEDGYTF.

V is TRBV27 and J is TRBJ2-7; D possibly corresponds to TRBD1 (5 bases). The germline CDR1 and CDR2 sequences are MNHEY and SMNVEV (reference sequence). V was trimmed by 2 bases and J by 6 bases, leaving 14 bases between them. This CDR3 spans 14 amino acids. The CDR3 DNA is TGTGCCAGCAGTTTAGGCCGGAAAGGGGTCGAGCAGTACTTC. Amino acid sequence: CASSLGRKGVEQYF.

In its sample, this clone was seen a few times. The chain has TRBV11-2 and TRBJ2-7, with D possibly matching TRBD2 (6 bases). CDR3 length equals 15 residues. CDR1 is SGHAT and CDR2 is FQNNGV in the germline V gene. The ends were cut back, 7 bases at V and 0 bases at J, with 16 bases in the middle. The CDR3 sequence is CASNRAGGISYEQYF. The CDR3 DNA is TGTGCCAGCAACAGAGCGGGCGGAATCTCCTACGAGCAGTACTTC.

The DNA for the CDR3 is TGTGCCACCAGCGAAATGACAGGGATATCAGACAATGAGCAGTTCTTC. Translating it yields CATSEMTGISDNEQFF. The chain uses TRBV15 and TRBJ2-1, with 7 nucleotides matching TRBD1. Germline V gene data show CDR1 as LNHNV and CDR2 as YYDKDF (reference sequence). The ends lost 5 bases at V and 5 bases at J; junction bases unmatched: 12. The CDR3 has 16 residues.

The V and J genes are TRBV28 and TRBJ1-2, with TRBD1 matching over 9 bases. CDR3 length: 13 residues. Germline CDR1 MDHEN, CDR2 SYDVKM. Unmatched junction bases numbered 6, after V lost 5 bases and J lost 8 bases. CDR3 sequence: CASSPGTGPGYTF. The CDR3 DNA sequence: TGTGCCAGCAGTCCCGGGACAGGGCCGGGCTACACCTTC.